Each of the 18 T cell receptor beta chains below was sequenced from the same sample in a study of blood T cell repertoires in COVID-19. TCRdb keeps only in-frame clones here, not all; method: immunoSEQ multiplex PCR. Of just over 200,000 clones listed, roughly 75% are singletons. Specimen: peripheral blood. The receptor source for this set is a woman in her sixties or seventies with acute or convalescent COVID-19.

The genes are TRBV2 and TRBJ2-2, with D maybe TRBD2 (6 bases). The V end was cut by 10 bases, the J end by 3 bases, with 15 bases between. Germline V gives CDR1 SNHLY, CDR2 FYNNEI. This CDR3 has 14 residues. This CDR3 is CATRRERDTGELFF. The DNA of the CDR3 is TGTGCCACCAGACGGGAGCGGGACACCGGGGAGCTGTTTTTT.

The chain carries TRBV2 and TRBJ2-3, with TRBD2 matching over 9 bases. This CDR3 contains 15 residues. J lost 6 bases, V lost 4 bases, and 8 bases had no gene match. In germline, CDR1 is SNHLY, CDR2 FYNNEI. This CDR3 reads CASSARREGPDTQYF. The CDR3 bases are TGTGCCAGCAGTGCGAGGCGGGAGGGCCCGGATACGCAGTATTTT.

The chain is built from TRBV2 and TRBJ1-2; TRBD1 is a possible D gene (5 bases). The length of the CDR3 is 12 residues. V was cut by 6 bases and J by 4 bases, with 9 bases left in between. Germline CDR1 and CDR2: SNHLY and FYNNEI. CDR3: CASRAGLYGYTF. In nucleotides, the CDR3 is TGTGCCAGCAGGGCGGGGCTCTATGGCTACACCTTC.

This clone has ten or more counts. V and J are TRBV30 and TRBJ1-2, with TRBD1 identical over 11 bases. With 5 bases clipped from V and 7 bases from J, the junction kept 9 bases outside the gene matches. The CDR3 sequence is 14 residues long. The germline V gene has CDR1 GTSNPN and CDR2 SVGIG (reference sequence). Here the CDR3 DNA reads TGTGCCTGGGGCCGGGACAGGGGGGGGCTTGGCTACACCTTC. This sequence encodes CAWGRDRGGLGYTF.

As regards this clone: Additional DNA sequences in this sample encode the identical CDR3. The V and J genes are TRBV6-5 and TRBJ1-1, with D possibly being TRBD1 (5 bases). Germline V CDR1 and CDR2: MNHEY, SVGAGI. The CDR3 has 12 amino acids. V lost 8 bases and J 4 bases, leaving 11 bases between the germline ends. DNA of the CDR3: TGTGCCAGCTCAAGGGGCGGCACTGAAGCTTTCTTT. Translated: CASSRGGTEAFF.

V and J are TRBV9 and TRBJ2-1, with 13 bases lining up with TRBD2. J was trimmed by 8 bases and V by 1 base; bases with no gene match: 9. This CDR3 region has 17 residues. Germline V CDR1 and CDR2: SGDLS, YYNGEE. The CDR3 nucleotides are TGTGCCAGCAGCGTAACCCTTACTAGCGGGAGGGAAGATGAGCAGTTCTTC. Amino acids: CASSVTLTSGREDEQFF.

The V call is TRBV27, the J call TRBJ2-7; 7 bases are shared with TRBD1. CDR3 length: 16 amino acids. J was trimmed by 3 bases and V by 4 bases; bases with no gene match: 12. Germline CDR1 and CDR2: MNHEY and SMNVEV (reference sequence). In nucleotides, the CDR3 is TGTGCCAGCAGTTCGGGACCGGGACAGACTCACTACGAGCAGTACTTC. It encodes CASSSGPGQTHYEQYF.

The CDR3: CASSAPRGNYGYTF. The CDR3 nucleotides are TGTGCCAGCAGTGCGCCACGGGGTAACTATGGCTACACCTTC. The chain employs TRBV28 and TRBJ1-2; D ambiguous. The germline CDR1 and CDR2 sequences are MDHEN and SYDVKM. V gave up 5 bases and J gave up 1 base, with 11 bases separating them. The CDR3 is made up of 14 amino acids.

The J gene is TRBJ2-5, the V gene TRBV28; D may be TRBD2 (5 bases). V was clipped by 3 bases and J by 3 bases, with 17 bases between them. The CDR3 has 16 residues. Germline assignment: CDR1 MDHEN and CDR2 SYDVKM. Here the CDR3 reads CASSFGRGRGEETQYF. The CDR3 DNA reads as TGTGCCAGCAGTTTTGGTCGGGGTCGGGGTGAAGAGACCCAGTACTTC.

This rearrangement joins TRBV24-1 to TRBJ2-7; 9 positions match TRBD2. Germline assignment: CDR1 KGHDR and CDR2 SFDVKD. Trimming took 3 bases from V and 3 from J; bases not matched to a gene: 5. The length of the CDR3 is 15 residues. CDR3 bases: TGTGCCACCAGTGATGAACTAGCGGGCATCTACGAGCAGTACTTC. Amino acids: CATSDELAGIYEQYF.

The CDR3 coding sequence is TGTGCCAGCAGTTATTATAGACAGAGCAATACTGAAGCTTTCTTT. As protein: CASSYYRQSNTEAFF. The rearrangement uses TRBV2 and TRBJ1-1; the D gene is possibly TRBD1 (5 bases). Germline lookup yields CDR1 SNHLY and CDR2 FYNNEI. The CDR3 extends over 15 amino acids. Trimming took off 5 bases at V and 5 bases at J, with 18 bases between the two ends.

The count of this clone is one. This sample includes further DNA sequences coding for the same CDR3. The chain couples TRBV19 to TRBJ2-6; D not certain. CDR1 LNHDA and CDR2 SQIVND come from the germline V gene (reference sequence). CDR3 length equals 13 residues. V was clipped by 5 bases and J by 4 bases, with 6 bases between them. The CDR3 loop reads CASSPSGANVLTF. The CDR3 bases are TGTGCCAGTAGTCCCTCCGGGGCCAACGTCCTGACTTTC.

This clone is deemed medium-sized (0.01 to 0.1%). V usage is TRBV5-1 and J usage is TRBJ1-6; maybe TRBD1 (6 bases). This CDR3 comprises 14 residues. Germline V CDR1 and CDR2: SGHRS, YFSETQ. Trimming removed 0 bases from V and 5 bases from J, with 6 bases in between. The DNA of the CDR3 is TGCGCCAGCAGCTTGGAGGGGGATAATTCACCCCTCCACTTT. This codes for CASSLEGDNSPLHF.

This clone was detected once. V gene TRBV29-1 combines with J gene TRBJ2-1; no clear D gene. V dropped 4 bases and J dropped 3 bases, with 4 bases sitting between them. The CDR3 has 11 residues. CDR1 and CDR2 from the germline V gene are SQVTM and ANQGSEA. The CDR3: CSVAFYNEQFF. The CDR3 DNA reads as TGCAGCGTTGCTTTCTACAATGAGCAGTTCTTC.

This chain links TRBV3-1 (or the pseudogene TRBV3-2) with TRBJ1-1, with D unclear. Germline V gives CDR1 LGHDT, CDR2 YNNKEL (reference sequence). The CDR3 covers 13 residues. V was clipped by 1 base and J by 10 bases, with 13 bases between them. CDR3 sequence: CASSQGGRVTAFF. In DNA, the CDR3 is TGTGCCAGCAGCCAAGGCGGGAGGGTAACAGCTTTCTTT.

V and J are TRBV5-4 and TRBJ2-2; maybe TRBD2 (5 bases). The V end lost 6 bases, the J end lost 2 bases, and 14 bases lay between the germline ends. This CDR3 is 15 amino acids long. Germline V lookup: CDR1 SGHNT, CDR2 YYREEE (reference sequence). The CDR3 protein is CASTADSTNTGELFF. The CDR3 nucleotides are TGTGCCAGCACGGCGGACTCGACAAACACCGGGGAGCTGTTTTTT. Combining the CDR3 with reference TRBV5-4 and TRBJ2-2 gives the whole variable domain ETGVTQSPTHLIKTRGQQVTLRCSSQSGHNTVSWYQQALGQGPQFIFQYYREEENGRGNFPPRFSGLQFPNYSSELNVNALELDDSALYLCASTADSTNTGELFFGEGSRLTVL.

This sequence joins TRBV5-4 and TRBJ1-4, with D perhaps matching TRBD1 (6 bases). In germline, CDR1 is SGHNT, CDR2 YYREEE (reference sequence). The CDR3 extends over 14 amino acids. The ends were cut back, 4 bases at V and 3 bases at J, with 10 bases in the middle. The CDR3: CASSRTASNEKLFF. The CDR3 coding sequence is TGTGCCAGCAGCCGGACAGCTTCTAATGAAAAACTGTTTTTT.

The chain has TRBV29-1 and TRBJ2-3; 9 bases agree with TRBD2. V trimming: 5 bases; J trimming: 7 bases; junction bases outside the gene matches: 10. This CDR3 is 14 amino acids long. Germline V lookup: CDR1 SQVTM, CDR2 ANQGSEA. The chain's CDR3 is CSVLKAGGPYTQYF. Here the CDR3 DNA reads TGCAGCGTTTTAAAGGCGGGAGGGCCATATACGCAGTATTTT.